This TCR beta chain was profiled in a study of T cell responses to AZD1222 COVID-19 vaccine. Whole-study findings and limits: Only a handful of people who got AZD1222 tested seropositive at baseline.

Libraries were prepared by immunoSEQ multiplex PCR; TCRdb keeps only in-frame clonotypes and omits some of them. The sample shows some 110,000 clones, approximately 88% of them seen only once. Points on this clone: The antigen remains undetermined.

The origin of this receptor is an adult in good health. The specimen comprised peripheral blood, sampled on day 0 of AZD1222 vaccination.

The CDR3 DNA reads as TGCAGTGCTAGTGTCGGGGGGAACTACGAGCAGTACTTC. Its translation is CSASVGGNYEQYF. The J gene is TRBJ2-7, the V gene TRBV20-1; 7 positions agree with TRBD2. The CDR3 extends over 13 amino acids. Germline V gene lookup returns CDR1 DFQATT and CDR2 SNEGSKA (reference sequence). The ends lost 3 bases at V and 3 bases at J; junction bases unmatched: 5.